Listed below are T cell receptor beta chains from one sample, sequenced in a study of blood T cell repertoires in COVID-19. Measured with immunoSEQ multiplex PCR; TCRdb has only the in-frame clones, and not every one. The sample yields tens of thousands of clones, around 75% seen once. The source material was peripheral blood. The receptors derive from a man between 65 and 85 years old with acute or convalescent COVID-19. Each CDR3 is given with its conserved first and last residue. Each record gives: V gene, CDR3 protein.

TRBV28	CASSLSQGTEAFF
TRBV12-3/TRBV12-4	CASIKGRNTEAFF
TRBV7-8	CASSWQRGPSTDTQYF
TRBV5-1	CASSIPPGRGNNEQFF
TRBV19	CASGTGAAANSPLHF
TRBV12-3/TRBV12-4	CASSFTGGGYTF
TRBV7-7	CASSLGPGSGEQFF
TRBV2	CASSEAGRLVHGNEQFF
TRBV9	CASSTHHRGGTEAFF
TRBV28	CASSLQTGGNQPQHF
TRBV2	CASSPGTGKQYF
TRBV6-5	CASSFTTVQSGNTIYF
TRBV12-5	CASGSFGGSGTQETQYF
TRBV9	CASSPQITGELFF
TRBV7-2	CASSLGLSEVGTQYF
TRBV29-1	CSVDSGSLAKNIQYF
TRBV27	CASSLGTGADGYTF
TRBV29-1	CSVLYGQGRYGYTF